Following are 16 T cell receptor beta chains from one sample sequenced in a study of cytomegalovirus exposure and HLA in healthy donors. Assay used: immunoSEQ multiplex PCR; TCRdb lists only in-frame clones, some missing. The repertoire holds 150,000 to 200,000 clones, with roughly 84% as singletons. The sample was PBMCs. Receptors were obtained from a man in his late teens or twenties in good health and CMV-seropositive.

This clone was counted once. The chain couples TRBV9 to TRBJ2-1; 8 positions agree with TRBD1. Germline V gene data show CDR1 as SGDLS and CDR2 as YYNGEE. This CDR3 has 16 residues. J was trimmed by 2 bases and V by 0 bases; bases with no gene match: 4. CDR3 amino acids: CASSVGQGATYNEQFF. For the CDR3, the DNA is TGTGCCAGCAGCGTAGGGCAGGGGGCCACCTACAATGAGCAGTTCTTC.

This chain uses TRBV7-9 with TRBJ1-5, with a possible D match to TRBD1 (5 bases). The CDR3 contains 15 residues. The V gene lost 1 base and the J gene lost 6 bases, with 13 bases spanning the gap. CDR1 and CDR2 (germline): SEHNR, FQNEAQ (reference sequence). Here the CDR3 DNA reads TGTGCCAGCAGCTTAGGCCAGGGATTCGGTCAGCCCCAGCATTTT. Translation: CASSLGQGFGQPQHF.

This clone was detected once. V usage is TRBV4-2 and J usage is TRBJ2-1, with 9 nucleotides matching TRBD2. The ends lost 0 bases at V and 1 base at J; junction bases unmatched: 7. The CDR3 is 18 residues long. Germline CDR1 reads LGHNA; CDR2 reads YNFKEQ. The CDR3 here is CASSQDPGAGGSYNEQFF. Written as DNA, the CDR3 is TGTGCCAGCAGCCAAGATCCCGGGGCGGGAGGGTCCTACAATGAGCAGTTCTTC.

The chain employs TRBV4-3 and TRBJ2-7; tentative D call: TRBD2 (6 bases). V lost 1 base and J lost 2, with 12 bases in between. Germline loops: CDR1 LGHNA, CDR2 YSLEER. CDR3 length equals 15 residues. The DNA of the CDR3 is TGCGCCAGCAGCCAAGGGCGGGGCCCGGCCTACGAGCAGTACTTC. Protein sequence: CASSQGRGPAYEQYF.

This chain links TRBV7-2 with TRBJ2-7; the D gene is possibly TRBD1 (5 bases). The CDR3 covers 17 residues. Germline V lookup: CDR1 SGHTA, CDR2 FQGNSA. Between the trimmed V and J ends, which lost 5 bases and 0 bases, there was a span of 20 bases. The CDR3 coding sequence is TGTGCCAGCAGCCCCCGTCCACAGGAGACTCACTCCTACGAGCAGTACTTC. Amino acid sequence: CASSPRPQETHSYEQYF.

The CDR3 protein is CASRTGEETQYF. CDR3 in DNA: TGTGCCAGCCGGACAGGGGAAGAGACCCAGTACTTC. This chain links TRBV7-9 with TRBJ2-5; TRBD1 agrees at 9 bases. Trimming took 8 bases from V and 3 from J; bases not matched to a gene: 1. The CDR3 totals 12 residues. Germline V gives CDR1 SEHNR, CDR2 FQNEAQ (reference sequence).

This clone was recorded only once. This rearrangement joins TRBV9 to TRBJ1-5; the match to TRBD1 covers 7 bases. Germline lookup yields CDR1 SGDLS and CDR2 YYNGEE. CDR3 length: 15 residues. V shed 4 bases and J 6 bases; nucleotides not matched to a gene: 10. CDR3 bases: TGTGCCAGCAGCCCTCCGCAGGGGGAGGTTCAGCCCCAGCATTTT. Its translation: CASSPPQGEVQPQHF.

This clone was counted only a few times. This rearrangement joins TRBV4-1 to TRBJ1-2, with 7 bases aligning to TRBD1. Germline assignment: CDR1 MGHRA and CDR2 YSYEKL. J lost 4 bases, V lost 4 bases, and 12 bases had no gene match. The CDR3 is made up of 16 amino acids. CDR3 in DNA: TGCGCCAGCAGCCCACCGGGAGGGGGCGCTGGCTATGGCTACACCTTC. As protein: CASSPPGGGAGYGYTF.

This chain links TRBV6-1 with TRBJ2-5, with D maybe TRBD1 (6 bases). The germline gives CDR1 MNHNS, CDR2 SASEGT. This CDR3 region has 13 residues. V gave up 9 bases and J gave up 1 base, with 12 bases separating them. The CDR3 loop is CARSRDIQETQYF. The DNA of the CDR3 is TGTGCCAGATCACGGGACATCCAAGAGACCCAGTACTTC.

Here the CDR3 DNA reads TGTGCCAGCAGTTTAGAGGCAGGGGTATATCAGCCCCAGCATTTT. Translated, it gives CASSLEAGVYQPQHF. The rearrangement links TRBV27 to TRBJ1-5; D might be TRBD1 (6 bases). V was trimmed by 2 bases and J by 5 bases, leaving 13 bases between them. Germline CDR1 and CDR2: MNHEY and SMNVEV (reference sequence). The CDR3 runs 15 residues.

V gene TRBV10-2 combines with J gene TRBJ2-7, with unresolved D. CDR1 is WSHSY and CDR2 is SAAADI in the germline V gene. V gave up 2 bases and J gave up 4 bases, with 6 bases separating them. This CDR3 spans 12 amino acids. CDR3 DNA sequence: TGCGCCAGCAGTGAGGGCGGATACGAGCAGTACTTC. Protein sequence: CASSEGGYEQYF.

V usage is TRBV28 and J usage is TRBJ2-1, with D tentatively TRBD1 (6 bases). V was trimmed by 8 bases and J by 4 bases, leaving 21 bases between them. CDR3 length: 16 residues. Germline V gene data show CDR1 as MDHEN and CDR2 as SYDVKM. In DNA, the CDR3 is TGTGCCAGCGCAGTCATGGACAGCGGCAGATACAATGAGCAGTTCTTC. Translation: CASAVMDSGRYNEQFF.

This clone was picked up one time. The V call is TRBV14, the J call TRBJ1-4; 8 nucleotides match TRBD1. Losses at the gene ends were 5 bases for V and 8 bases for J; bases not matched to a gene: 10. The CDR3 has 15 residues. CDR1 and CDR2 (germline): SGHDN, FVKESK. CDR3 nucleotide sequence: TGTGCCAGCAGCACCGGACAGGGAGTTGACGAAAAACTGTTTTTT. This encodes CASSTGQGVDEKLFF.

CDR3 sequence (DNA): TGTGCCAGCAGCCAAGGGGACCCGCGGGGCTACAATGAGCAGTTCTTC. It translates to CASSQGDPRGYNEQFF. The chain carries TRBV4-2 and TRBJ2-1; perhaps TRBD2 as D (6 bases). Germline assignment: CDR1 LGHNA and CDR2 YNFKEQ. The CDR3 covers 16 residues. V lost 1 base, J lost 3 bases, and 13 bases lay in between.

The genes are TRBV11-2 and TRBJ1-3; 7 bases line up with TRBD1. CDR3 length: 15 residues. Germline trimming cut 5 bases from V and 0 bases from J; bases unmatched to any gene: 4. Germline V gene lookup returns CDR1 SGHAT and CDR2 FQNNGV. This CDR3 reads CASSPRQGSGNTIYF. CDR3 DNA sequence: TGTGCCAGCAGCCCCCGACAGGGCTCTGGAAACACCATATATTTT.

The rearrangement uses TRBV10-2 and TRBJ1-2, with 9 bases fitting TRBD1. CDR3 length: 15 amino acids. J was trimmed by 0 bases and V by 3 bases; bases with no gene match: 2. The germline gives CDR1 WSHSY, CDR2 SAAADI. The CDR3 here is CASSDGTGTNYGYTF. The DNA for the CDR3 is TGCGCCAGCAGTGATGGGACAGGGACTAACTATGGCTACACCTTC.